This TCR beta chain appears in the sequencing data of a study of control samples from healthy donors and cancer patients. TCRdb keeps only in-frame clones here, not all; method: immunoSEQ multiplex PCR. The sample has 130,000 or so clones; approximately 92% are singletons. Per germline, CDR1 SGHAT and CDR2 FQDESV (reference sequence). The CDR3 covers 11 residues. V dropped 5 bases and J dropped 9; count of bases not matched to a gene: 3. Material: blood. The chain couples TRBV11-1 to TRBJ2-5; TRBD2 matches 7 bases. This clonotype was obtained from a man aged 35 to 55 in good health. For the CDR3, the DNA is TGTGCCAGCAGCGACCGGGAGGCCCAGTACTTC. This encodes CASSDREAQYF.